Listed below are T cell receptor beta chains from one sample, sequenced in a study of T-cell memory formation after mild COVID-19. One entry per CDR3 protein results from TCRdb running MiXCR on the 5' RACE reads. The repertoire consists of just over 200,000 distinct CDR3 sequences, with about 9.2% occurring once and the leading ten covering roughly 4%. Material for sequencing was PBMCs or a T cell subset sorted from them (not recorded which). These TCRs come from a man between 18 and 29 years old who had mild COVID-19 (a few samples of this study predate the infection). Cell type and time point are not known. CDR3s include the opening cysteine and the closing phenylalanine or tryptophan. Each record gives: D gene, J gene, V gene, CDR3 protein. D genes are given only for firm matches.

>TRBD1|TRBJ2-7|TRBV4-2
CASSQGQADEQYF
>.|TRBJ1-2|TRBV7-2
CASSISRGSGGYTF
>.|TRBJ1-4|TRBV6-6
CASRRAPSEKLFF
>.|TRBJ2-5|TRBV5-1
CASSLARAQETQYF
>.|TRBJ1-1|TRBV12-3/TRBV12-4
CASSLGDREAFF
>.|TRBJ1-2|TRBV5-1
CASSLGGTWGYTF
>TRBD2|TRBJ2-3|TRBV5-1
CASSLGLAGTTDTQYF
>.|TRBJ2-1|TRBV5-1
CASGPGWEEEQFF
>.|TRBJ2-1|TRBV29-1
CSVAWSSYNEQFF
>TRBD2|TRBJ2-1|TRBV7-8
CASSKVPGLALYNEQFF
>.|TRBJ2-3|TRBV24-1
CATSDPASTDTQYF
>.|TRBJ1-2|TRBV7-8
CASSLGSPVQYGYTF
>TRBD1|TRBJ2-5|TRBV2
CATRDRTGETQYF
>.|TRBJ1-2|TRBV29-1
CSVDVRPYGYTF
>.|TRBJ1-2|TRBV9
CASSPTGTLYGYTF
>.|TRBJ2-7|TRBV5-1
CASSLGEHSGEQYF
>.|TRBJ1-1|TRBV29-1
CSGGRGGGTEAFF
>TRBD1|TRBJ1-6|TRBV11-2
CASRPDRGLGSPLHF
>TRBD1|TRBJ1-5|TRBV6-6
CASRDTGGNQPQHF
>TRBD1|TRBJ2-5|TRBV6-1
CASSEGTGGLKTQYF
>.|TRBJ2-3|TRBV7-3
CASSPAPPGYPDTQYF
>.|TRBJ2-5|TRBV5-1
CASSLYRQGRLQETQYF
>.|TRBJ1-6|TRBV6-5
CASSFKVRRNSPLHF
>.|TRBJ1-1|TRBV29-1
CSVSKGPGFTEAFF
>TRBD2|TRBJ2-2|TRBV5-4
CASRLAGNTGELFF
>.|TRBJ2-3|TRBV29-1
CSASGPSTDTQYF